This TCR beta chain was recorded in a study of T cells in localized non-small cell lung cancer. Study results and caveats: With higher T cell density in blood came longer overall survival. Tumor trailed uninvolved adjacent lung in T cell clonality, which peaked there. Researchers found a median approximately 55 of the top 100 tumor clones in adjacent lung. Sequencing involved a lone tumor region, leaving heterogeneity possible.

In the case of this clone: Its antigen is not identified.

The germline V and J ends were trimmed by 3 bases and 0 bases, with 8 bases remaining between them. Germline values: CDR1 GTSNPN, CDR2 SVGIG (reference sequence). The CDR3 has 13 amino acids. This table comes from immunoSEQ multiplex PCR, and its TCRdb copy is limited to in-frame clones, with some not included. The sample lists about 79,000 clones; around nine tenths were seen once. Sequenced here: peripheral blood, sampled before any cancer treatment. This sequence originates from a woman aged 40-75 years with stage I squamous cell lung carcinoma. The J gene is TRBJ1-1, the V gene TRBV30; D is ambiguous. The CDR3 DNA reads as TGTGCCTGGAGCACTGGCATGAACACTGAAGCTTTCTTT. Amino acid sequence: CAWSTGMNTEAFF.